This TCR beta chain was observed in a study of a mutant IDH1 vaccine in newly diagnosed glioma. Study-level background: Visit V12 happened at week 35; visit V13 happened at week 47.

The repertoire was sequenced with immunoSEQ multiplex PCR; TCRdb's copy has only in-frame clones and lacks some. The sample consists of roughly 50,000 clones, around 80% of them appearing once. Trimming took off 3 bases at V and 3 bases at J, with 16 bases between the two ends. This CDR3 contains 16 residues. The germline gives CDR1 SGDLS, CDR2 YYNGEE. This clone has more than one count but fewer than ten. As yet, its antigen is unknown. Noted time point: week 35, safety follow-up. The study gave 300 ug of mutant IDH1 20-mer peptide per vaccine dose, with topical imiquimod. Donor diagnoses consisted of new WHO grade 3 or 4 IDH1-mutant, ATRX-lost astrocytomas.

The rearrangement uses TRBV9 and TRBJ1-3; D might be TRBD1 (5 bases). The sequence was obtained from a woman under 30 with glioma. The sequences come from PBMCs, collected from a glioma patient whose treatment included an IDH1 peptide vaccine. CDR3 sequence reads: CASSAQGDRLGNTIYF. CDR3 nucleotide sequence: TGTGCCAGCAGCGCTCAGGGAGATCGCCTTGGAAACACCATATATTTT.